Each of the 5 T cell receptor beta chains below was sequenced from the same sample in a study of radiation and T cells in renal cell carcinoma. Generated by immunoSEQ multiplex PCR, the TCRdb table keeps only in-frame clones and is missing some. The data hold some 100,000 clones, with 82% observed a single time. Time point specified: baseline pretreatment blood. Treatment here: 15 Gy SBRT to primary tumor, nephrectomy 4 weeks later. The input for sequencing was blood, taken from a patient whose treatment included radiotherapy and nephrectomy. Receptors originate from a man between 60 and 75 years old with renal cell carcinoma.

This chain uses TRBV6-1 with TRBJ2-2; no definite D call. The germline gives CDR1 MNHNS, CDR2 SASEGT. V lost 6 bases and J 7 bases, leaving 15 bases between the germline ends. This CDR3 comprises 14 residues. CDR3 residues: CASSPTIMGGELFF. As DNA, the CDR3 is TGTGCCAGCAGCCCCACCATCATGGGCGGGGAGCTGTTTTTT.

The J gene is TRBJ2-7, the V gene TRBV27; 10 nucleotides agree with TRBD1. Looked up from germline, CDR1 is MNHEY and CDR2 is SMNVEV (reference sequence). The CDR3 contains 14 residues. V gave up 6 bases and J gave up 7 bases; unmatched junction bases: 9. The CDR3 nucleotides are TGTGCCAGCAGCTTGCGGGACAGGGGATCAGAGCAGTACTTC. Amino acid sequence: CASSLRDRGSEQYF.

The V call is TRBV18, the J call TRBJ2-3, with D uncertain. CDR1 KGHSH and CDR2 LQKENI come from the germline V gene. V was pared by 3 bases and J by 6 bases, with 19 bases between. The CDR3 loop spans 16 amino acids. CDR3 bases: TGTGCCAGCTCACCGGCCACAGCCCAACCTCGGGATACGCAGTATTTT. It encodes CASSPATAQPRDTQYF. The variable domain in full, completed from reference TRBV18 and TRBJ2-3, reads NAGVMQNPRHLVRRRGQEARLRCSPMKGHSHVYWYRQLPEEGLKFMVYLQKENIIDESGMPKERFSAEFPKEGPSILRIQQVVRGDSAAYFCASSPATAQPRDTQYFGPGTRLTVL.

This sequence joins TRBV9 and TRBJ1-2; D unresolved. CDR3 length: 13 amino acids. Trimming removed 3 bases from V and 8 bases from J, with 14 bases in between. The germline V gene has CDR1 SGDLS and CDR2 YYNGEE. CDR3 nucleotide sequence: TGTGCCAGCAGCGCCTACATAGGCGGCGGCTACACCTTC. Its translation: CASSAYIGGGYTF. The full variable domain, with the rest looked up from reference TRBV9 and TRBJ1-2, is DSGVTQTPKHLITATGQRVTLRCSPRSGDLSVYWYQQSLDQGLQFLIQYYNGEERAKGNILERFSAQQFPDLHSELNLSSLELGDSALYFCASSAYIGGGYTFGSGTRLTVV.

CDR3 amino acids: CATTDGYEQFF. Here the CDR3 DNA reads TGTGCCACTACGGACGGGTATGAGCAGTTCTTC. The V gene is TRBV7-8, the J gene TRBJ2-1; D is unclear. Trimming cost V 10 bases and J 8 bases, with 12 bases left between them. Per germline, CDR1 SGHVS and CDR2 FQNEAQ. The CDR3 runs 11 residues.